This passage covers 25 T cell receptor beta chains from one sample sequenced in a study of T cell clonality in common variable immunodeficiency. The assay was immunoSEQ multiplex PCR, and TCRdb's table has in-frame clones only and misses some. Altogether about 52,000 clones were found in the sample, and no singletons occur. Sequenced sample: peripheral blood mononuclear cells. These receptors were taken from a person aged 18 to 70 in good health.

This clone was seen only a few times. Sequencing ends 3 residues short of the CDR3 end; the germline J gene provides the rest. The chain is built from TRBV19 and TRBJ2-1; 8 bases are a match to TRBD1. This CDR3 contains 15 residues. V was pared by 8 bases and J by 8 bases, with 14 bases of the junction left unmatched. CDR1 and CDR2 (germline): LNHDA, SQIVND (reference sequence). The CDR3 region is CASRTGSQGVDEQFF. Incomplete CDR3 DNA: TGTGCCAGTCGGACAGGGTCCCAAGGTGTCGATGAG.

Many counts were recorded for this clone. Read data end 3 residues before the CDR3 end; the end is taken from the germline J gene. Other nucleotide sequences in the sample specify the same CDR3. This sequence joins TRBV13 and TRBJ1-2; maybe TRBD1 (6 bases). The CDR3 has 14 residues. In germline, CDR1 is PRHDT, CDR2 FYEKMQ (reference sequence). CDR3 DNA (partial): TGTGCCAGCAGCTCTCTCGGACAGACGAACGGA. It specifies CASSSLGQTNG. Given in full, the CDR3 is CASSSLGQTNGYTF.

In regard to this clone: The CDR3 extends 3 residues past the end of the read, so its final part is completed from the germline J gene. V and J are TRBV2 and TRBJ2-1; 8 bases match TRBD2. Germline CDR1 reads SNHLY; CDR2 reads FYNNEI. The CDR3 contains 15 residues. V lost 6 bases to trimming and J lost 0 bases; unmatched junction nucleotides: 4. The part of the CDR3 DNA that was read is TGTGCCAGCAGCCCGAGCGGGAGCTCCTACAATGAG. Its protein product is CASSPSGSSYNE. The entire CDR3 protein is CASSPSGSSYNEQFF.

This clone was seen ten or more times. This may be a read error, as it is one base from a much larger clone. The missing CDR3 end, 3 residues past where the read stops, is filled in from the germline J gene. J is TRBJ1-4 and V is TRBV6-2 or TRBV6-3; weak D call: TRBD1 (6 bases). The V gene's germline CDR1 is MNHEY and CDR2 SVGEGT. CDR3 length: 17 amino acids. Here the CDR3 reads CATTKGDKLLGANVLFF. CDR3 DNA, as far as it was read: TGTGCCACAACAAAGGGGGACAAACTTTTAGGGGCCAACGTA.

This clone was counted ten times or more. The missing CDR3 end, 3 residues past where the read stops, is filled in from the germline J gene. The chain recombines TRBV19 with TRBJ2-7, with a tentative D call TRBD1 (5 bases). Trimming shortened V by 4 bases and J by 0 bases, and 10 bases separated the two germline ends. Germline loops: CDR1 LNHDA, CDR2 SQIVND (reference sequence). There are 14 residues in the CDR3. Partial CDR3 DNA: TGTGCCAGTAGTACGGACATCCACTCCTACGAG. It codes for CASSTDIHSYE. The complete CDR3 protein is CASSTDIHSYEQYF.

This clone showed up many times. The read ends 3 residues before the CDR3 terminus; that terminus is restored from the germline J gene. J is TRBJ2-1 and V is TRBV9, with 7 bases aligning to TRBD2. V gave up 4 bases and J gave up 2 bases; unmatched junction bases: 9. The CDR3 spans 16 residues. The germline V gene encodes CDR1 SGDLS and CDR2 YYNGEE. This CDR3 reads CASSPRRELTYNEQFF. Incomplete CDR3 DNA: TGTGCCAGCAGCCCCCGGCGGGAGCTTACCTACAATGAG.

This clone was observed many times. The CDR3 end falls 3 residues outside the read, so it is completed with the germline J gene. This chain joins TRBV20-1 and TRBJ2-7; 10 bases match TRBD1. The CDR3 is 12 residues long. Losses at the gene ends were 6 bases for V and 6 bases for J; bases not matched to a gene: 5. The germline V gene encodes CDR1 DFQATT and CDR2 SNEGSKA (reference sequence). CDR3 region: CSAGTGAREQYF. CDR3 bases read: TGCAGTGCGGGGACAGGGGCGCGCGAG.

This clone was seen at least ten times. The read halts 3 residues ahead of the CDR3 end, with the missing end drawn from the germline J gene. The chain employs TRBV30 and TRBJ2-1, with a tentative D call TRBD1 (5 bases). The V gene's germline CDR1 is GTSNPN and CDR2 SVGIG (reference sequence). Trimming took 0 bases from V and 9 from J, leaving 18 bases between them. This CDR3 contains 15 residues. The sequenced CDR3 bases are TGTGCCTGGAGTGTGGGCAGGGCGTGGTACGCTGAG. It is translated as CAWSVGRAWYAE. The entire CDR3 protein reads CAWSVGRAWYAEQFF.

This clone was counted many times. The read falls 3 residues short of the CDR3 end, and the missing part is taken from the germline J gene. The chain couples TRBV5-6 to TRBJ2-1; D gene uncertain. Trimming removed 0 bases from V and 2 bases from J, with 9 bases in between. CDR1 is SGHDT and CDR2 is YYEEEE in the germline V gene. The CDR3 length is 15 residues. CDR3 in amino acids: CASSLGGRTYNEQFF. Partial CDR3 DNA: TGTGCCAGCAGCTTGGGTGGCAGAACCTACAATGAG.

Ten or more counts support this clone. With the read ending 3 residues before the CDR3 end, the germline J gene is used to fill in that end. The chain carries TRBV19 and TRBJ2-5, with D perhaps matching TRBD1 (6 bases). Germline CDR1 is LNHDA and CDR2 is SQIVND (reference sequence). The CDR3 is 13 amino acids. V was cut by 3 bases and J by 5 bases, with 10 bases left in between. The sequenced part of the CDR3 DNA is TGTGCCAGTAGTATCCCAGGGGAGGAGACC. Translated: CASSIPGEET. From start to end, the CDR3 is CASSIPGEETQYF.

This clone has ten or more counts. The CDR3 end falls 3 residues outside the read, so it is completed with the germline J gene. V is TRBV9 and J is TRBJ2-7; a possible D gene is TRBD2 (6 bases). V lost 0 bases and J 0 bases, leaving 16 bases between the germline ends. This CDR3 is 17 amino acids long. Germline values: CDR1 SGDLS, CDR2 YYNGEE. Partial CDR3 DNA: TGTGCCAGCAGCGTAGGCCCCATTAGCGGTAGCTCCTACGAG. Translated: CASSVGPISGSSYE. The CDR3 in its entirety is CASSVGPISGSSYEQYF.

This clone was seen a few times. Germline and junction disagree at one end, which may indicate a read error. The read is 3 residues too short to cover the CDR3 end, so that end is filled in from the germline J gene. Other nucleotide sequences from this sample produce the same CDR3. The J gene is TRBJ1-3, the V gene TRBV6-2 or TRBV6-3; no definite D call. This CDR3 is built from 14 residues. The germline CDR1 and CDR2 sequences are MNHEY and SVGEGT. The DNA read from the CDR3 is TGTGCCAGCATCAGCAGGATCCCAGGAAACACA. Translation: CASISRIPGNT. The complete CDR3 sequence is CASISRIPGNTIYF.

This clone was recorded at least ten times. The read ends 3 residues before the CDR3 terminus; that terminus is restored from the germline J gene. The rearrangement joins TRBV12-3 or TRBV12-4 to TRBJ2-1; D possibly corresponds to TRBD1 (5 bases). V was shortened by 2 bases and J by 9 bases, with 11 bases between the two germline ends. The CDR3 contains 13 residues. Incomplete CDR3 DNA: TGTGCCAGCAGTTTACAGGGTTTTAGTGAG. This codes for CASSLQGFSE. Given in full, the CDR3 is CASSLQGFSEQFF.

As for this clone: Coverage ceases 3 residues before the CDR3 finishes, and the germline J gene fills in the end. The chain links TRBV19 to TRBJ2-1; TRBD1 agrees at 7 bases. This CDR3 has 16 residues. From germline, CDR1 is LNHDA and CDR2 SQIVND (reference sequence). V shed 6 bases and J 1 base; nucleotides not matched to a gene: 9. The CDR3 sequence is CASSPGTDLSYNEQFF. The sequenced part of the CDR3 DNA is TGTGCCAGTAGCCCCGGGACAGATTTATCCTACAATGAG. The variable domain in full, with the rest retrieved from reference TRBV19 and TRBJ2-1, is DGGITQSPKYLFRKEGQNVTLSCEQNLNHDAMYWYRQDPGQGLRLIYYSQIVNDFQKGDIAEGYSVSREKKESFPLTVTSAQKNPTAFYLCASSPGTDLSYNEQFFGPGTRLTVL.

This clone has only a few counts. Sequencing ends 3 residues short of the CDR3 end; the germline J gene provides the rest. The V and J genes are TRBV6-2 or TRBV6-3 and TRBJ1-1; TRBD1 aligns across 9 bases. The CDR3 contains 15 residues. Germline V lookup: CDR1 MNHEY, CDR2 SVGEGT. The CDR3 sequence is CASSPSGTGSYEAFF. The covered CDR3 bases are TGTGCCAGCAGCCCCTCCGGGACAGGGTCCTACGAG.

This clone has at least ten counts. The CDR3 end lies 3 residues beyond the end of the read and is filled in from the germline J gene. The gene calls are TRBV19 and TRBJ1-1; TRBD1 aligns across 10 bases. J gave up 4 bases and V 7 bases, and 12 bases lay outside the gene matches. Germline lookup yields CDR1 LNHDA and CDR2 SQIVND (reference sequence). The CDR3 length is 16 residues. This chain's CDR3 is CASTAGQGLDTTEAFF. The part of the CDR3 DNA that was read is TGTGCCAGTACCGCGGGACAGGGGTTGGATACCACTGAA.

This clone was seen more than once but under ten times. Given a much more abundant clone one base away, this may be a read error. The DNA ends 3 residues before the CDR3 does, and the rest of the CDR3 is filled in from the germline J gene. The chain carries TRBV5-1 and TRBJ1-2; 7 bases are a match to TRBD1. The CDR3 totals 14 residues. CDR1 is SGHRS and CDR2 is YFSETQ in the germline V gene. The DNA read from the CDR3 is TGCGCCAGCAGCTCAGGGGGTGGCAATCAGCCC. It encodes CASSSGGGNQP. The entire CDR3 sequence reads CASSSGGGNQPYTF.

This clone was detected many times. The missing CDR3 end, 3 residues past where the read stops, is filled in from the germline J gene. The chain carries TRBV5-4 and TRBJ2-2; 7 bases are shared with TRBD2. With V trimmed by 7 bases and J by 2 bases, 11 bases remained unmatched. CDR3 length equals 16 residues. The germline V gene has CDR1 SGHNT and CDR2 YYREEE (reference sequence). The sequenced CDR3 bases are TGTGCCAGCTCCCCCCCACCTAGCGGAAACACCGGGGAG. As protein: CASSPPPSGNTGE. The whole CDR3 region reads CASSPPPSGNTGELFF.

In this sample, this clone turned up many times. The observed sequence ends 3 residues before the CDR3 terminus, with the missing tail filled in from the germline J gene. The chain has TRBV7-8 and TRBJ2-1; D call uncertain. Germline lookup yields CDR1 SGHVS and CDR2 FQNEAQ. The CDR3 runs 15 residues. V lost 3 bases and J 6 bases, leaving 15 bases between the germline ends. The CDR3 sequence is CASSFRHGNPNEQFF. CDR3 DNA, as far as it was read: TGTGCCAGCAGCTTCCGTCATGGCAACCCCAATGAG.

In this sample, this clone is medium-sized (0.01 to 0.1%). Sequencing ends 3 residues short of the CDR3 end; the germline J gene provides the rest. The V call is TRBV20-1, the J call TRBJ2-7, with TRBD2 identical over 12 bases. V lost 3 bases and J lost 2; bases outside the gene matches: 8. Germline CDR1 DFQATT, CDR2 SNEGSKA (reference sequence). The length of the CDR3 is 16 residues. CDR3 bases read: TGCAGTGCTAGGAAAAGGGGACTAGCGGGCGCCTACGAG. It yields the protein CSARKRGLAGAYE. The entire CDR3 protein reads CSARKRGLAGAYEQYF.

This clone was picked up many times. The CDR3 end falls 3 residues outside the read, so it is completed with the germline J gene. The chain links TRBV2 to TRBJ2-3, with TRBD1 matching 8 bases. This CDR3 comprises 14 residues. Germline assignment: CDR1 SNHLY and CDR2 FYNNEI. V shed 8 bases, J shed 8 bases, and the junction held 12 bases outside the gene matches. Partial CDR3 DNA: TGTGCCAGCGTAGAAGACAGGGGCGACGGTACG. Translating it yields CASVEDRGDGT. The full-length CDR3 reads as CASVEDRGDGTQYF. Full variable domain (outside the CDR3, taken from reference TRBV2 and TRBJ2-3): EPEVTQTPSHQVTQMGQEVILRCVPISNHLYFYWYRQILGQKVEFLVSFYNNEISEKSEIFDDQFSVERPDGSNFTLKIRSTKLEDSAMYFCASVEDRGDGTQYFGPGTRLTVL.

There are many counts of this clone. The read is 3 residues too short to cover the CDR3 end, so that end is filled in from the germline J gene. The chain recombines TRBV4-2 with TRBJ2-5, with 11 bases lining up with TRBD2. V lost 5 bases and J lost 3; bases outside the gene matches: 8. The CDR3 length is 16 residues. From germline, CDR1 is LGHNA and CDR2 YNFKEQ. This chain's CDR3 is CASSGTSGSWKETQYF. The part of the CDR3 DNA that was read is TGTGCCAGCAGCGGTACTAGCGGGAGTTGGAAAGAGACC.

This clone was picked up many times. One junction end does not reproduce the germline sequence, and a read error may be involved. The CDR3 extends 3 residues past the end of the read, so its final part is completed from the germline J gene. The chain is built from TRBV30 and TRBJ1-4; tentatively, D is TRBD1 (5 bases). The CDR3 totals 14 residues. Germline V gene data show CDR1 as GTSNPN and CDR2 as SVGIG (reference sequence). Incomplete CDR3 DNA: TGTGCCTGGGGTGTGGGGTCTGGGGCCAACGTA. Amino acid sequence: CAWGVGSGANV. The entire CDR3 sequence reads CAWGVGSGANVLFF.

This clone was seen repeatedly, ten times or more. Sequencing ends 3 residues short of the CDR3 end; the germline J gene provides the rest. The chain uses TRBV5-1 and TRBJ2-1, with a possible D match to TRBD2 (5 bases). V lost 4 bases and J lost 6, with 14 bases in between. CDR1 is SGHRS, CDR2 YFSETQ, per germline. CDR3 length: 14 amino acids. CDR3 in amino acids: CASSPPGFVNEQFF. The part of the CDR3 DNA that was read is TGCGCCAGCAGCCCCCCGGGGTTTGTCAATGAG.

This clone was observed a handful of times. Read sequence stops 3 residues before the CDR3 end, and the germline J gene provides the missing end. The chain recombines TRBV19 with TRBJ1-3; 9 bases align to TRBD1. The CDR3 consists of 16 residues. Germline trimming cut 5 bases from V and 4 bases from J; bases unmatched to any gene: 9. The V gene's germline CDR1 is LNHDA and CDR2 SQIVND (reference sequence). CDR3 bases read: TGTGCCAGTAGTCAATTTGGACAGGGGCAGGGAAACACC. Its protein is CASSQFGQGQGNT. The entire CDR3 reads CASSQFGQGQGNTIYF.